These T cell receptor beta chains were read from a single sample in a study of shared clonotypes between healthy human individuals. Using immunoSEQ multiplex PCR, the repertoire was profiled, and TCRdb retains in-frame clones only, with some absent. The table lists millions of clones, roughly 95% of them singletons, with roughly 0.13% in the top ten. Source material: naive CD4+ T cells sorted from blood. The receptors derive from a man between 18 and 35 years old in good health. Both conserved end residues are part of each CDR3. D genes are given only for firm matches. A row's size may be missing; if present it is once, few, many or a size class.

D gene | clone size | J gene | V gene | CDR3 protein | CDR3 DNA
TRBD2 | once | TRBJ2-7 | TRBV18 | CASSPDGTSGGARYF | TGTGCCAGCTCACCGGACGGGACTAGCGGGGGGGCGCGGTACTTC
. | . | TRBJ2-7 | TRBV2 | CASRKEGLHEQYF | TGTGCCAGCAGAAAAGAGGGTTTGCACGAGCAGTACTTC
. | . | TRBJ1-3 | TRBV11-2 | CASSLVPNIGNTIYF | TGTGCCAGCAGCTTAGTCCCCAACATTGGAAACACCATATATTTT
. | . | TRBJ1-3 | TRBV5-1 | CASSLDGRPSGNTIYF | TGCGCCAGCAGCTTGGATGGCAGACCCTCTGGAAACACCATATATTTT
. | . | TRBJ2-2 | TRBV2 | CASSEARTSTTGELFF | TGTGCCAGCAGTGAAGCCCGGACTTCCACCACCGGGGAGCTGTTTTTT
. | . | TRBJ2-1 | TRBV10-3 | CAISDSVSLSGKGYNEQFF | TGTGCCATCAGTGACTCAGTTAGTCTGTCGGGAAAGGGGTACAATGAGCAGTTCTTC
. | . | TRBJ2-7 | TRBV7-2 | CASSTPRGAAYEQYF | TGTGCCAGCAGCACACCACGGGGGGCAGCCTACGAGCAGTACTTC
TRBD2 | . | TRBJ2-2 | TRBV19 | CASALAGRSTGELFF | TGTGCCAGTGCACTAGCGGGGCGAAGCACCGGGGAGCTGTTTTTT
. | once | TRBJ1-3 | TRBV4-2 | CASSQDSGHISPGNTIYF | TGTGCCAGCAGCCAAGATTCTGGGCACATCAGCCCTGGAAACACCATATATTTT
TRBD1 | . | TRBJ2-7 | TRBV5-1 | CASSLRGTEVYEQYF | TGCGCCAGCAGCCTTCGAGGGACAGAAGTCTACGAGCAGTACTTC
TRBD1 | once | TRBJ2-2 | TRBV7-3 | CASSSRTGNTGELFF | TGTGCCAGCAGCTCGAGGACAGGGAACACCGGGGAGCTGTTTTTT
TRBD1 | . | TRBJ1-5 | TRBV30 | CAWGTGVNQPQHF | TGTGCCTGGGGAACAGGGGTCAATCAGCCCCAGCATTTT
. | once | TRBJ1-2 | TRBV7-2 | CASSLGDGYTF | TGTGCCAGCAGCTTAGGGGACGGCTACACCTTC
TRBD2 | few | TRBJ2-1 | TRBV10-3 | CAIGRTSGGLGNEQFF | TGTGCCATCGGGAGGACTAGCGGGGGCCTGGGGAATGAGCAGTTCTTC
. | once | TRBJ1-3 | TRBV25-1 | CASSSAGASSGNTIYF | TGTGCCAGCAGCAGCGCCGGGGCTAGCTCTGGAAACACCATATATTTT
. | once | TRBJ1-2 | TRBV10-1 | CASSESLEPYTF | TGCGCCAGCAGTGAGTCTTTGGAGCCCTACACCTTC
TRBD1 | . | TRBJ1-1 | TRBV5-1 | CASSLGTGVSFTEAFF | TGCGCCAGCAGCTTAGGGACAGGGGTCTCATTCACTGAAGCTTTCTTT
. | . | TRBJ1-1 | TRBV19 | CASSIAPGLGSAFF | TGTGCCAGTAGTATAGCCCCAGGGTTGGGTTCGGCTTTCTTT
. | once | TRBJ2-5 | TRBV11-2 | CASSKPGWYQETQYF | TGTGCCAGCAGCAAACCGGGATGGTACCAAGAGACCCAGTACTTC
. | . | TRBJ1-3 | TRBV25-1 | CASSETGTGNTIYF | TGTGCCAGCAGTGAAACGGGGACAGGAAACACCATATATTTT
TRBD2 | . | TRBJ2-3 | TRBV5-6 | CASSHTGTSGTDTQYF | TGTGCCAGCAGCCACACCGGGACTAGCGGAACAGATACGCAGTATTTT
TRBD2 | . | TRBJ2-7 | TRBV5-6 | CASSSIGTSSSEQYF | TGTGCCAGCAGCTCGATCGGGACTAGTTCCTCCGAGCAGTACTTC
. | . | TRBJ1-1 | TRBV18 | CASSSEMNTEAFF | TGTGCCAGCTCATCCGAGATGAACACTGAAGCTTTCTTT
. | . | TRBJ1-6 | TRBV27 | CASSRSSQQANSPLHF | TGTGCCAGCAGTCGCTCCTCTCAACAGGCCAATTCACCCCTCCACTTT
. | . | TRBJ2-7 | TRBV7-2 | CASSLGRNEQYF | TGTGCCAGCAGCTTAGGGAGAAACGAGCAGTACTTC
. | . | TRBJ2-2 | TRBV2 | CASSVIDTGELFF | TGTGCCAGCAGTGTAATAGACACCGGGGAGCTGTTTTTT
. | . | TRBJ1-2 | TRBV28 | CASRIRLHYGYTF | TGTGCCAGCAGGATAAGGCTCCACTATGGCTACACCTTC
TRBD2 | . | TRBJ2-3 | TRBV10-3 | CATRWASGSGTQYF | TGTGCCACGCGATGGGCTAGCGGGTCGGGTACGCAGTATTTT
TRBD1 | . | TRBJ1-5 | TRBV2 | CASSDHRGSSRPQHF | TGTGCCAGCAGTGATCACAGGGGCAGCTCTCGGCCCCAGCATTTT
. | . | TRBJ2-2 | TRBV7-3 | CASSNRVTNTGELFF | TGTGCCAGCAGCAACAGGGTAACGAACACCGGGGAGCTGTTTTTT
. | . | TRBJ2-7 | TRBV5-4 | CASSPGGTYEQYF | TGTGCCAGCAGCCCCGGGGGTACCTACGAGCAGTACTTC
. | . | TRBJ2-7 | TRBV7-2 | CASSLDLRDEQYF | TGTGCCAGCAGCTTAGATCTCAGGGACGAGCAGTACTTC
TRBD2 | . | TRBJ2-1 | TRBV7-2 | CASSSAGTSNNEQFF | TGTGCCAGCAGCTCTGCGGGGACTAGCAACAATGAGCAGTTCTTC
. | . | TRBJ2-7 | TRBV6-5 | CASSSKTRVEYF | TGTGCCAGCAGTTCCAAGACCCGCGTGGAGTACTTC
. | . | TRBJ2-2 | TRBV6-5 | CASRRTATITGELFF | TGTGCCAGCAGGAGGACAGCCACGATCACCGGGGAGCTGTTTTTT
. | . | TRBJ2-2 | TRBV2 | CASSLGANTGELFF | TGTGCCAGCAGTCTAGGGGCGAACACCGGGGAGCTGTTTTTT
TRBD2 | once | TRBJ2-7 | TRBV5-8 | CASRLLSGGREQYF | TGTGCCAGCAGGCTCTTGAGCGGGGGACGCGAGCAGTACTTC